This T cell receptor (beta chain) was obtained from a study of CD8+CD57+ T cells in acquired aplastic anemia. At the level of the study: The study obtained an average of about 3.4 ug of DNA from sorted CD4+ and CD8+ cells. Points from the study as a whole: Patients and controls shared roughly 31 CD8+ CDR3 sequences, highly expressed in patients.

Only patients with CD8+CD57+ cell expansion on flow cytometry were chosen for sequencing. On this clonotype itself: Its antigen is currently unknown.

The CDR3 is 15 residues long. Trimming removed 0 bases from V and 12 bases from J; junction bases left unmatched: 12. Germline V gene data show CDR1 as SGDLS and CDR2 as YYNGEE. Genomic DNA constituted the template upon which TCR beta VDJ and CDR3 profiling was performed. TCRdb reprocessed the reads with MiXCR, giving one entry per CDR3 protein. Of roughly 250,000 distinct CDR3 sequences listed, 65% to 90% are singletons. The material sequenced was sorted CD4+, CD8+, or CD8+CD57+ T cells (not recorded which) from PBMCs. The clonotype originates from a human donor with aplastic anemia. This sequence joins TRBV9 and TRBJ2-1, with 7 bases lining up with TRBD2. The CDR3 nucleotides read TGTGCCAGCAGCGTAGGGGGCGGGAGCTCAGATACGCAGTTCTTC. Amino acid sequence: CASSVGGGSSDTQFF. Full variable domain (outside the CDR3, taken from reference TRBV9 and TRBJ2-1): DSGVTQTPKHLITATGQRVTLRCSPRSGDLSVYWYQQSLDQGLQFLIQYYNGEERAKGNILERFSAQQFPDLHSELNLSSLELGDSALYFCASSVGGGSSDTQFFGPGTRLTVL.